This is a list of T cell receptor beta chains from one sample in a study of human T cells and chemical hapten exposure. Each CDR3 protein is one row after TCRdb ran MiXCR on the RACE reads. The repertoire holds about 300,000 distinct CDR3 sequences, 4.5% to 7% seen once, with more than 8% in the top ten. The specimen was whole blood, collected in connection with sensitization to the hapten diphenylcyclopropenone (DPC). The origin of the receptors is a young woman with alopecia areata. Some clones in this sample may be carry-over from other donors' samples. CDR3s include the opening cysteine and the closing phenylalanine or tryptophan. D genes are given only for firm matches. The size of a clone is reported for some rows only, either as once, few or many, or as a class for expanded clones.

v_gene,d_gene,abundance,j_gene,CDR3nt,CDR3aa
TRBV10-3,NA,many,TRBJ1-6,TGTGCCATCAGATCAGGTTCCAATAATTCACCCCTCCACTTT,CAIRSGSNNSPLHF
TRBV2,TRBD2,many,TRBJ2-3,TGTGCCAGCGCGGGGCGGGGGGGCACAGATACGCAGTATTTT,CASAGRGGTDTQYF
TRBV10-3,NA,many,TRBJ2-5,TGTGCCATCAGTGAGGGACAGCGAATCCAAGAGACCCAGTACTTC,CAISEGQRIQETQYF
TRBV12-5,TRBD2,few,TRBJ2-1,TGTGCTAGTGGTTTGCCGGGGACTAGCGGGGGGCCCTACAATGAGCAGTTCTTC,CASGLPGTSGGPYNEQFF
TRBV10-3,NA,many,TRBJ2-1,TGTGCCATCAGTGAGTCTGGGGGACGGCAGGAGAATGAGCAGTTCTTC,CAISESGGRQENEQFF
TRBV9,NA,NA,TRBJ2-3,TGTGCCAGCAGCCCACAGACTGGGAGCAATAATACGCAGTATTTT,CASSPQTGSNNTQYF
TRBV5-1,TRBD2,NA,TRBJ2-5,TGCGCCAGCAGCCCGGAGGCTAGCGGGGCCAGGACCCAGTACTTC,CASSPEASGARTQYF
TRBV18,TRBD1,NA,TRBJ2-3,TGTGCCAGCACAGGGGGCTTTAAAACAGATACGCAGTATTTT,CASTGGFKTDTQYF
TRBV6-5,NA,few,TRBJ2-7,TGTGCCAGCGGGGCAGGGAGCGCCTACGAGCAGTACTTC,CASGAGSAYEQYF
TRBV28,NA,few,TRBJ1-1,TGTGCCAGCAGCCCGTTAATGAACACTGAAGCTTTCTTT,CASSPLMNTEAFF
TRBV7-3,NA,few,TRBJ2-3,TGTGCCAGCAGCCCCTTAGGTACACGCACAGATACGCAGTATTTT,CASSPLGTRTDTQYF
TRBV12-3/TRBV12-4,NA,many,TRBJ1-2,TGTGCCAGCAGTTCCGGGCCTTTAAACTATGGCTACACCTTC,CASSSGPLNYGYTF
TRBV6-2/TRBV6-3,NA,few,TRBJ1-4,TGTGCCAGCAGTTACCCTGGAGAAAGTGAAAAACTGTTTTTT,CASSYPGESEKLFF
TRBV3-1,NA,many,TRBJ2-7,TGTGCCAGCAGCCAAGCGAGCCGGTACTCCTACGAGCAGTACTTC,CASSQASRYSYEQYF
TRBV20-1,NA,NA,TRBJ1-3,TGCAGTGCTAGGTCGGGATCATCCTCTGGAAACACCATATATTTT,CSARSGSSSGNTIYF
TRBV20-1,NA,many,TRBJ1-5,TGCAGTGCTCCAGTTACCGGGCAGGTAGATCAGCCCCAGCATTTT,CSAPVTGQVDQPQHF
TRBV12-3/TRBV12-4,NA,few,TRBJ2-3,TGTGCCAGCAGTTTAGCTTATGACACAGATACGCAGTATTTT,CASSLAYDTDTQYF
TRBV6-5,NA,many,TRBJ2-7,TGTGCCAGCAGTTACCTGGGGCCCTACGAGCAGTACTTC,CASSYLGPYEQYF
TRBV24-1,NA,many,TRBJ2-3,TGTGCCAGACAGAGATACCCCACAGATACGCAGTATTTT,CARQRYPTDTQYF
TRBV6-6,TRBD2,NA,TRBJ2-7,TGTGCCAGCAGTTACTTTCTAGCGGGGCCCCGCGAGCAGTACTTC,CASSYFLAGPREQYF
TRBV24-1,TRBD2,many,TRBJ2-1,TGTGCCACCAGTGGGCTAGCGGGGGTTAATGAGCAGTTCTTC,CATSGLAGVNEQFF
TRBV10-3,TRBD1,NA,TRBJ1-1,TGTGCCATCAGTCCGACGGGTCAGGGGGGTGAAGCTTTCTTT,CAISPTGQGGEAFF
TRBV7-2,NA,NA,TRBJ2-3,TGTGCCAGCAGCTCGGCGAGGAATACGCAGTATTTT,CASSSARNTQYF
TRBV5-5,NA,NA,TRBJ2-3,TGTGCCAGCAGCTTGCGGTTTTCCACAGATACGCAGTATTTT,CASSLRFSTDTQYF
TRBV12-3/TRBV12-4,TRBD1,many,TRBJ1-2,TGTGCCAGCAGCCAAAATCAGGGGGATGGCTACACCTTC,CASSQNQGDGYTF
TRBV2,NA,many,TRBJ2-3,TGTGCCAGCAGAGTACAGGGTGGCACAGATACGCAGTATTTT,CASRVQGGTDTQYF
TRBV7-9,NA,NA,TRBJ2-3,TGTGCCAGCAGCCCCCTAGTAGGCGGCACGCAGTATTTT,CASSPLVGGTQYF
TRBV29-1,TRBD2,many,TRBJ2-5,TGCAGCGTCTCCCGGGCGGGGGGGGAAGAGACCCAGTACTTC,CSVSRAGGEETQYF
TRBV6-5,NA,few,TRBJ2-7,TGTGCCAGCAGTTACGGGGTCTTAGGGTACGAGCAGTACTTC,CASSYGVLGYEQYF
TRBV3-1,TRBD1,NA,TRBJ1-4,TGTGCCAGCAGCACTCAGGGGGAACTGTTTTTT,CASSTQGELFF
TRBV29-1,TRBD1,NA,TRBJ1-2,TGCAGCGTGGGAGAGACAGGGGTGGATGGCTACACCTTC,CSVGETGVDGYTF
TRBV7-2,TRBD1,many,TRBJ1-6,TGTGCCAGCAGCTTAGGGACAGGGAGGTTATCACCCCTCCACTTT,CASSLGTGRLSPLHF
TRBV6-5,NA,few,TRBJ2-3,TGTGCCAGCAAATCCGGCGTTGACGATACGCAGTATTTT,CASKSGVDDTQYF
TRBV5-1,NA,many,TRBJ2-3,TGCGCCAGCAGTGGGGGGCTTATCACAGATACGCAGTATTTT,CASSGGLITDTQYF
TRBV4-3,NA,few,TRBJ2-7,TGCGCCAGCAGCCAAGTCGTCTACGCTGGGTACGAGCAGTACTTC,CASSQVVYAGYEQYF
TRBV24-1,TRBD1,many,TRBJ2-1,TGTGCCACCTCATCAGGGGGCGGTTATGCGGGGAATGAGCAGTTCTTC,CATSSGGGYAGNEQFF
TRBV24-1,NA,few,TRBJ2-2,TGTGCCACCAGTGATTTGGCGGGACAGTACACCGGGGAGCTGTTTTTT,CATSDLAGQYTGELFF
TRBV7-9,NA,few,TRBJ1-2,TGTGCCAGCAGCTTAGGCGAGGGGATTCGAGGCTACACCTTC,CASSLGEGIRGYTF
TRBV6-5,NA,many,TRBJ1-2,TGTGCCAGCAGTTCGTCAGGGGTGTATGGCTACACCTTC,CASSSSGVYGYTF
TRBV6-2/TRBV6-3,TRBD2,few,TRBJ2-3,TGTGCCAGCACTCCTGGTAGCGGGAGCACAGATACGCAGTATTTT,CASTPGSGSTDTQYF
TRBV7-2,TRBD1,many,TRBJ1-4,TGTGCCAGCAGCTCCTGGACAGGGACCAGGAAACTGTTTTTT,CASSSWTGTRKLFF
TRBV3-1,NA,NA,TRBJ2-7,TGTGCCAGCAGCCAAGAGGGACGGGGGACGTCCTACGAGCAGTACTTC,CASSQEGRGTSYEQYF
TRBV6-5,NA,many,TRBJ2-7,TGTGCCAGCAGTAGAGAACTGACCGCCTCCTACGAGCAGTACTTC,CASSRELTASYEQYF
TRBV12-3/TRBV12-4,NA,few,TRBJ2-7,TGTGCCAGCAGCCCGTCTGCGAGGGAGTACGAGCAGTACTTC,CASSPSAREYEQYF
TRBV6-6,NA,NA,TRBJ1-1,TGTGCCAGCCTGGGGGGCTGGACTGAAGCTTTCTTT,CASLGGWTEAFF
TRBV20-1,NA,NA,TRBJ2-7,TGCAGTGCGGGAACAGCCGTGGGTGGCGAGCAGTACTTC,CSAGTAVGGEQYF
TRBV14,NA,NA,TRBJ1-1,TGTGCCAGCAGCCGACAGGTGACGAACACTGAAGCTTTCTTT,CASSRQVTNTEAFF
TRBV2,NA,many,TRBJ2-1,TGTGCCAGCAGGTACCACAATGAGCAGTTCTTC,CASRYHNEQFF
TRBV6-2/TRBV6-3,NA,many,TRBJ2-2,TGTGCCAGCAGTTACCCCCCCGGGGAGCTGTTTTTT,CASSYPPGELFF
TRBV6-5,NA,few,TRBJ1-2,TGTGCCAGCACCAGGGACATTAACTATGGCTACACCTTC,CASTRDINYGYTF
TRBV5-4,TRBD2,NA,TRBJ2-5,TGTGCCAGCAGCTTGAGGAGCGGGGTAAACCAAGAGACCCAGTACTTC,CASSLRSGVNQETQYF
TRBV9,NA,NA,TRBJ2-3,TGTGCCAGCAGCGTAGTTGGGGGGGCCAACACAGATACGCAGTATTTT,CASSVVGGANTDTQYF
TRBV29-1,NA,NA,TRBJ1-2,TGCAGCGTGTGGGGATTTAACTATGGCTACACCTTC,CSVWGFNYGYTF